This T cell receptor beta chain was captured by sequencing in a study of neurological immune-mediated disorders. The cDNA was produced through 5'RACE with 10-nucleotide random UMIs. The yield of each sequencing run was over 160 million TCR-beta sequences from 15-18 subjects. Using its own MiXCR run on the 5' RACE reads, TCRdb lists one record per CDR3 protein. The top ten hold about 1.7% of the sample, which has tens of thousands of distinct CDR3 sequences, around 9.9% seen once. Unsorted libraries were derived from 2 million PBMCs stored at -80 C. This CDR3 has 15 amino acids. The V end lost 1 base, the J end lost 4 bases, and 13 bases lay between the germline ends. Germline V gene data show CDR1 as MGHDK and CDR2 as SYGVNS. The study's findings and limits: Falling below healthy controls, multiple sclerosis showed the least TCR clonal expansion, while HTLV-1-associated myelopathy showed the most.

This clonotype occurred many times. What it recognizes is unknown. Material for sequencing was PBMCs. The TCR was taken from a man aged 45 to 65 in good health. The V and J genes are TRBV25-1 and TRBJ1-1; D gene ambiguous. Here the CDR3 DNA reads TGTGCCAGCAGTGAATCCGGGGAGCTCGGCACTGAAGCTTTCTTT. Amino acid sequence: CASSESGELGTEAFF. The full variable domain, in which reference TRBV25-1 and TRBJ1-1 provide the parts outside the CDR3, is EADIYQTPRYLVIGTGKKITLECSQTMGHDKMYWYQQDPGMELHLIHYSYGVNSTEKGDLSSESTVSRIRTEHFPLTLESARPSHTSQYLCASSESGELGTEAFFGQGTRLTVV.